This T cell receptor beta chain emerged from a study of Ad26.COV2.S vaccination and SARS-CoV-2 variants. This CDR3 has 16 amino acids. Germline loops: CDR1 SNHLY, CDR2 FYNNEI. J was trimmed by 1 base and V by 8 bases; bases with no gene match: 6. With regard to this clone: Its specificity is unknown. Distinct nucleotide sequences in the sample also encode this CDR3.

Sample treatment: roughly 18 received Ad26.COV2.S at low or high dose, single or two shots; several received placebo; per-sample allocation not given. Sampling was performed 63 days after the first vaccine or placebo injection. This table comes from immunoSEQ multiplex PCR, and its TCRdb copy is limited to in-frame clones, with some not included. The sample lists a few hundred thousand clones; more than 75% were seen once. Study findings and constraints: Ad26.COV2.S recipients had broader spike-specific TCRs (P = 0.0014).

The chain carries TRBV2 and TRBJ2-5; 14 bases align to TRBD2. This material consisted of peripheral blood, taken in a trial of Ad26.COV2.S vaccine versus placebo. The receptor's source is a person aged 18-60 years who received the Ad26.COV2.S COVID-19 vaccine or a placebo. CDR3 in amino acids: CASSTGLAGGQETQYF. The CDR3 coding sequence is TGTGCCAGCTCAACTGGACTAGCGGGGGGCCAAGAGACCCAGTACTTC.